This is a list of T cell receptor beta chains from one sample in a study of cytomegalovirus exposure and HLA in healthy donors. Generated by immunoSEQ multiplex PCR, the TCRdb table keeps only in-frame clones and is missing some. The data show over 100,000 clones, about 8.5% seen once. The sample comprised PBMCs. The receptors here all came from a man aged 35 to 55 in good health and CMV-seronegative. Each CDR3 is given without its conserved first and last residue. D genes are given only for firm matches.

d_call v_call cdr3_aa
NA TRBV5-1 ASSLAPMEVQETQY
TRBD1 TRBV15 ATSSDRGDLAKNIQY
TRBD1 TRBV11-3 ASSHRDRGAGELF
TRBD1 TRBV6-5 ASSRDRANYGYT
TRBD1 TRBV5-6 ASRSAGGTADEKLF
TRBD2 TRBV7-2 ASSLAAGDTDTQY
NA TRBV11-2 ASSLGSDYGYT
TRBD1 TRBV5-1 ASSHGDRLNTEAF
TRBD1 TRBV2 ASSEATGTGQPQH
TRBD2 TRBV6-6 ASSNGTSVSGELF
TRBD2 TRBV27 ASSLLLAARDTQY
NA TRBV20-1 SALAADGYT
TRBD1 TRBV19 ASSVGDRGSNQPQH
NA TRBV5-1 ASRISGAHDTEAF
NA TRBV30 AWGPGTPDEKLF
TRBD1 TRBV5-8 ASRRTGTRTEAF
NA TRBV7-9 ASSLKIRENTGELF
NA TRBV19 ASSMDRVNQPQH
NA TRBV30 AWSLRGGLTDTQY
TRBD2 TRBV5-6 ASSSSSGAYNEQF
NA TRBV29-1 SARGANEKLF
NA TRBV5-1 ASSEAYEQY
NA TRBV23-1 ASSQGEGYT
NA TRBV27 ASSLYGPGAQY
TRBD1 TRBV15 ATSGLGLGRGVQPQH
NA TRBV6-5 ASRVQGGRTEAF
NA TRBV19 ASSRLDSNQPQH
TRBD2 TRBV2 ASSEGRGGRKTQY
NA TRBV7-9 ASSPGGTEAF
NA TRBV4-1 ASSHVNNEQY
NA TRBV7-9 ASSLGAGRDGYT
NA TRBV7-9 ASSSQYYEQY
TRBD1 TRBV28 ASSLGTGSDTQY
TRBD1 TRBV15 ATSSIGTGNNSPLH
NA TRBV5-1 ASSFQGSSYEQY
TRBD2 TRBV5-4 ASSWGTSGHNEQF
TRBD1 TRBV9 ASSGTGVNTEAF
NA TRBV9 ASSVGGTSNTGELF
TRBD1 TRBV5-1 ASSPTGQGPQY
TRBD1 TRBV6-1 ASIGQGVQETQY
TRBD1 TRBV6-5 ASSYLQGAGTEAF
TRBD1 TRBV19 ASSILGDRGLNQPQH
NA TRBV5-1 ASSLSQGYEQY
NA TRBV5-5 ASSLGISGANVLT
NA TRBV5-6 ASSTPGAVYNSPLH
TRBD1 TRBV5-1 ASSLGTGSYNEQF
TRBD2 TRBV11-2 ASSLGGREADTQY
TRBD1 TRBV11-2 ASSSGSGAGGSIGGYT
TRBD1 TRBV2 ASSDDRANTGELF
TRBD2 TRBV2 ASSESERGRETQY
NA TRBV5-6 ASSLADSTNSPLH